One and the same sample provided the 24 T cell receptor beta chains below, sequenced in a study of CD8+ T cells in alopecia areata. After isolation, RNA underwent reverse transcription to generate cDNA as the sequencing template. Libraries were prepared by immunoSEQ multiplex PCR; TCRdb keeps only in-frame clonotypes and omits some of them. The sample lists over 100,000 clones, about 50% occurring once. The treatment here: oral pan-JAK inhibitor, 5-10 mg twice daily. The source was CD4+ T cells sorted from blood, collected at week 4, from a patient treated with tofacitinib. All receptors derive from a human donor with alopecia areata.

This CDR3 reads CASSRDRAYEQYF. In nucleotides, the CDR3 is TGCGCCAGCAGCCGTGACAGGGCTTACGAGCAGTACTTC. The chain links TRBV5-1 to TRBJ2-7; 7 bases fit TRBD1. The J segment lost 4 bases and the V segment lost 4 bases, leaving 5 bases of the junction unmatched. The CDR3 spans 13 residues. From germline, CDR1 is SGHRS and CDR2 YFSETQ.

In regard to this clone: A junction end diverges from the germline sequence, so it may reflect a read error. This sequence joins TRBV15 and TRBJ2-5, with a weak D call TRBD2 (5 bases). Germline CDR1 LNHNV, CDR2 YYDKDF (reference sequence). This CDR3 contains 12 residues. The CDR3 here is CASSREGETQYF. CDR3 nucleotides: TGTGCCTCCAGCAGAGAGGGAGAGACCCAGTACTTC.

The J gene is TRBJ1-2, the V gene TRBV19, with 10 bases matching TRBD1. The J segment lost 4 bases and the V segment lost 10 bases, leaving 3 bases of the junction unmatched. CDR1 LNHDA and CDR2 SQIVND come from the germline V gene (reference sequence). There are 12 residues in the CDR3. The CDR3 loop reads CATRQGAYGYTF. The CDR3 coding sequence is TGTGCCACGCGACAGGGGGCCTATGGCTACACCTTC.

The chain has TRBV4-2 and TRBJ2-2; the D is unclear. CDR1 LGHNA and CDR2 YNFKEQ come from the germline V gene. Between the trimmed V and J ends, which lost 0 bases and 7 bases, there was a span of 9 bases. This CDR3 contains 14 residues. CDR3 residues: CASSQEFVHGELFF. The CDR3 DNA reads TGTGCCAGCAGCCAAGAGTTTGTCCACGGGGAGCTGTTTTTT.

This clone was seen a few times. The rearrangement joins TRBV19 to TRBJ2-1, with 7 bases fitting TRBD2. The V segment lost 3 bases and the J segment 3 bases; nucleotides outside the gene matches: 2. Germline lookup yields CDR1 LNHDA and CDR2 SQIVND (reference sequence). This CDR3 spans 14 amino acids. CDR3 sequence reads: CASSMASGYNEQFF. The CDR3 nucleotides read TGTGCCAGTAGTATGGCTAGCGGCTACAATGAGCAGTTCTTC.

The CDR3 loop is CAWSLGSSYNEQFF. The CDR3 nucleotides are TGTGCCTGGAGTTTGGGGAGCTCCTACAATGAGCAGTTCTTC. The chain joins TRBV30 to TRBJ2-1; tentative D call: TRBD2 (5 bases). V was cut by 2 bases and J by 0 bases, with 8 bases left in between. The CDR3 extends over 14 amino acids. Germline V lookup: CDR1 GTSNPN, CDR2 SVGIG (reference sequence).

This clone was observed a few times. V and J are TRBV10-3 and TRBJ2-7, with D possibly being TRBD1 (5 bases). The V end lost 6 bases, the J end lost 3 bases, and 12 bases lay between the germline ends. This CDR3 region has 13 residues. From germline, CDR1 is ENHRY and CDR2 SYGVKD. The CDR3 reads CAISSGQGYEQYF. CDR3 DNA sequence: TGTGCCATCAGCAGTGGCCAGGGCTACGAGCAGTACTTC.

The V call is TRBV29-1, the J call TRBJ1-1; 9 positions agree with TRBD1. The CDR3 loop spans 14 amino acids. V shed 4 bases and J 1 base; nucleotides not matched to a gene: 4. Germline CDR1 SQVTM, CDR2 ANQGSEA. CDR3 loop: CSVGTGVRNTEAFF. The CDR3 DNA follows: TGCAGCGTTGGGACAGGGGTTCGGAACACTGAAGCTTTCTTT.

V gene TRBV30 combines with J gene TRBJ2-1, with 9 positions matching TRBD1. Looked up from germline, CDR1 is GTSNPN and CDR2 is SVGIG (reference sequence). The CDR3 length is 15 residues. J gave up 4 bases and V 3 bases, and 7 bases lay outside the gene matches. The CDR3 sequence: CAWRILGQGYNEQFF. The CDR3, as DNA: TGTGCCTGGAGGATACTGGGACAGGGTTACAATGAGCAGTTCTTC.

This clone was seen a handful of times. This rearrangement joins TRBV27 to TRBJ2-3; 10 nucleotides line up with TRBD1. J gave up 3 bases and V 3 bases, and 9 bases lay outside the gene matches. The CDR3 is 17 residues long. Germline lookup yields CDR1 MNHEY and CDR2 SMNVEV (reference sequence). CDR3 loop: CASSFRGTGDGTDTQYF. The CDR3 region has the DNA TGTGCCAGCAGTTTCAGAGGGACAGGGGATGGAACAGATACGCAGTATTTT.

The CDR3 bases are TGTGCTAGTGGTTTGACACAAGAGACCCAGTACTTC. It codes for CASGLTQETQYF. The rearrangement joins TRBV12-5 to TRBJ2-5; D gene unclear. The V end lost 2 bases, the J end lost 2 bases, and 3 bases lay between the germline ends. Germline CDR1 and CDR2: LGHNT and FRNRAP. The CDR3 covers 12 residues.

V usage is TRBV7-3 and J usage is TRBJ2-2, with TRBD2 as a possible D gene (6 bases). V dropped 1 base and J dropped 1 base, with 7 bases sitting between them. This CDR3 spans 15 amino acids. Germline loops: CDR1 SGHTA, CDR2 FQGTGA. This CDR3 reads CASSLSGVNTGELFF. The DNA for the CDR3 is TGTGCCAGCAGCTTAAGCGGGGTGAACACCGGGGAGCTGTTTTTT.

The gene calls are TRBV19 and TRBJ2-3; D might be TRBD1 or TRBD2, each matching 5 bases. Trimming left V 7 bases short and J 4 bases short, with 15 bases between. The CDR3 is 14 amino acids. Germline lookup yields CDR1 LNHDA and CDR2 SQIVND (reference sequence). CDR3 sequence (DNA): TGTGCCAGTAATGGGGTATGGGGGTCAGATACGCAGTATTTT. This sequence encodes CASNGVWGSDTQYF. Variable domain in full (rest from reference TRBV19 and TRBJ2-3): DGGITQSPKYLFRKEGQNVTLSCEQNLNHDAMYWYRQDPGQGLRLIYYSQIVNDFQKGDIAEGYSVSREKKESFPLTVTSAQKNPTAFYLCASNGVWGSDTQYFGPGTRLTVL.

V usage is TRBV2 and J usage is TRBJ2-1; 8 bases fit TRBD2. The CDR3 has 15 residues. The V and J ends lost 10 bases and 0 bases, in that order; junction bases with no gene match: 8. Germline CDR1 SNHLY, CDR2 FYNNEI. The CDR3 loop is CATTREGISYNEQFF. The CDR3 DNA reads TGTGCCACCACCCGGGAGGGAATCTCCTACAATGAGCAGTTCTTC.

This clone has a handful of counts. This sequence joins TRBV7-9 and TRBJ2-5; perhaps TRBD1 as D (5 bases). The V gene's germline CDR1 is SEHNR and CDR2 FQNEAQ (reference sequence). This CDR3 is built from 13 residues. V shed 4 bases and J shed 4 bases, with 10 bases lying between them. CDR3 region: CASSSRAGETQYF. For the CDR3, the DNA is TGTGCCAGCAGCTCCAGGGCCGGAGAGACCCAGTACTTC. Based on the CDR3 plus reference TRBV7-9 and TRBJ2-5, the full variable domain is DTGVSQNPRHKITKRGQNVTFRCDPISEHNRLYWYRQTLGQGPEFLTYFQNEAQLEKSRLLSDRFSAERPKGSFSTLEIQRTEQGDSAMYLCASSSRAGETQYFGPGTRLLVL.

This chain uses TRBV29-1 with TRBJ2-4; D uncertain. The CDR3 has 13 amino acids. V lost 2 bases, J lost 0 bases, and 5 bases lay in between. The germline CDR1 and CDR2 sequences are SQVTM and ANQGSEA. DNA for the CDR3: TGCAGCGTTGAACTGACAGCCAAAAACATTCAGTACTTC. Its protein is CSVELTAKNIQYF.

The gene calls are TRBV29-1 and TRBJ2-5, with 9 bases fitting TRBD1. V trimming: 4 bases; J trimming: 4 bases; junction bases outside the gene matches: 1. The CDR3 has 12 amino acids. From germline, CDR1 is SQVTM and CDR2 ANQGSEA. CDR3 bases: TGCAGCGTTGTGACAGGGGGAGAGACCCAGTACTTC. It yields the protein CSVVTGGETQYF.

V and J are TRBV30 and TRBJ1-2; possibly TRBD1 for D (5 bases). Between the trimmed V and J ends, which lost 5 bases and 3 bases, there was a span of 16 bases. The CDR3 covers 14 residues. Looked up from germline, CDR1 is GTSNPN and CDR2 is SVGIG (reference sequence). CDR3 in amino acids: CAWWRRDSHYGYTF. The CDR3 nucleotides read TGTGCCTGGTGGCGCCGGGACTCACACTATGGCTACACCTTC.

This sequence joins TRBV4-1 and TRBJ2-3; D ambiguous. The CDR3 length is 13 residues. Germline-derived CDR1 and CDR2 are MGHRA and YSYEKL. Trimming shortened V by 4 bases and J by 3 bases, and 8 bases separated the two germline ends. CDR3 coding DNA: TGCGCCAGCAGCCCCCACTCAACAGATACGCAGTATTTT. Its protein product is CASSPHSTDTQYF.

This clone was seen more than once but under ten times. The J gene is TRBJ2-7, the V gene TRBV30; 7 bases align to TRBD1. Germline CDR1 reads GTSNPN; CDR2 reads SVGIG (reference sequence). This CDR3 region has 12 residues. V was pared by 1 base and J by 5 bases, with 2 bases of the junction left unmatched. The CDR3 reads CAWSEQGHEQYF. The CDR3 nucleotides are TGTGCCTGGAGTGAACAGGGGCACGAGCAGTACTTC.

The J gene is TRBJ1-2, the V gene TRBV30; D may be TRBD1 (5 bases). Germline V gene lookup returns CDR1 GTSNPN and CDR2 SVGIG (reference sequence). Trimming removed 4 bases at V and 4 bases at J, with 19 bases between. This CDR3 spans 15 amino acids. DNA of the CDR3: TGTGCCTGGAATAAAGGAAGGGACTCCGTCTATGGCTACACCTTC. Amino acids: CAWNKGRDSVYGYTF.

V usage is TRBV21-1 and J usage is TRBJ2-3; the table calls TRBD2, which could not be checked here. TRBV21-1 is classified as a pseudogene. The CDR3 loop spans 13 amino acids. In nucleotides, the CDR3 is TGTGCCCCCAGCGGGGGGGGCACAGATACGCAGTATTTT. This codes for CAPSGGGTDTQYF.

In this sample, this clone turned up a few times. The gene calls are TRBV11-2 and TRBJ1-5; the D is unclear. The CDR3 consists of 14 residues. CDR1 is SGHAT and CDR2 is FQNNGV in the germline V gene. The V gene lost 3 bases and the J gene lost 6 bases, with 12 bases spanning the gap. The CDR3 sequence is CASSFETRGQPQHF. As DNA, the CDR3 is TGTGCCAGCAGCTTCGAAACTCGTGGTCAGCCCCAGCATTTT.

The chain employs TRBV29-1 and TRBJ2-5; 11 nucleotides agree with TRBD2. Germline-derived CDR1 and CDR2 are SQVTM and ANQGSEA. The CDR3 length is 12 residues. V trimming: 6 bases; J trimming: 9 bases; junction bases outside the gene matches: 6. CDR3 sequence (DNA): TGCAGCGTCCGGACTAGCGGGTGGGCCCAGTACTTC. This encodes CSVRTSGWAQYF. The whole variable domain, filled in from reference TRBV29-1 and TRBJ2-5, reads SAVISQKPSRDICQRGTSLTIQCQVDSQVTMMFWYRQQPGQSLTLIATANQGSEATYESGFVIDKFPISRPNLTFSTLTVSNMSPEDSSIYLCSVRTSGWAQYFGPGTRLLVL.